This entry features one T cell receptor beta chain sequence. Sequencing used immunoSEQ multiplex PCR; TCRdb keeps in-frame clones, though not all of them. The sample records about 660,000 clones, approximately 87% being singletons. The data stem from a study of shared T cell receptors in the human thymus. V lost 2 bases and J 2 bases, leaving 13 bases between the germline ends. Germline CDR1 reads GTSNPN; CDR2 reads SVGIG (reference sequence). The CDR3 contains 15 residues. This same sample was also part of a study on human thymus T cells. That work states: Infants, healthy and Finnish, who were having corrective surgery for congenital heart defects served as donors. The source of the thymus tissue was resections taken during corrective heart surgery. V and J genes seemed to be used with bias in thymic and blood repertoires. Unrelated individuals reportedly shared highly overlapping thymic TCR repertoires.

The TCR sequence derives from a boy in the first two years of life with a congenital heart defect. Sequenced: thymocytes. This chain links TRBV30 with TRBJ2-1; possible D gene TRBD1, 5 bases. The CDR3 region is CAWSLQQDTYNEQFF. The CDR3 nucleotides are TGTGCCTGGAGTCTCCAACAGGACACCTACAATGAGCAGTTCTTC.